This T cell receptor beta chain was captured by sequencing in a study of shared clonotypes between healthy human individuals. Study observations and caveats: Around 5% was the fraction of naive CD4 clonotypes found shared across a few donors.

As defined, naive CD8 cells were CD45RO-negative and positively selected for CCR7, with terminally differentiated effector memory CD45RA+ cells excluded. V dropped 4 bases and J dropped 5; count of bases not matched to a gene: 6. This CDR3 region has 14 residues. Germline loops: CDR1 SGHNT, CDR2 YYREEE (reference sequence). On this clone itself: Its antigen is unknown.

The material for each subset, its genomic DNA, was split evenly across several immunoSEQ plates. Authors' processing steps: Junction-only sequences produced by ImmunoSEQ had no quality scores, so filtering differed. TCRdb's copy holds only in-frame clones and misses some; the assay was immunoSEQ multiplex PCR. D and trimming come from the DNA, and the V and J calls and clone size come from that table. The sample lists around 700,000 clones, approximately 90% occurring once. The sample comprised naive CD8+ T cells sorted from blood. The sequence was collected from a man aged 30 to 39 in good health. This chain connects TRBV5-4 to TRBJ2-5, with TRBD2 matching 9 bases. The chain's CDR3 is CASSRSGRGETQYF. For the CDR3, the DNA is TGTGCCAGCAGCCGTAGCGGGAGAGGGGAGACCCAGTACTTC. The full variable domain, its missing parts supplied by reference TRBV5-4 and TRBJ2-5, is ETGVTQSPTHLIKTRGQQVTLRCSSQSGHNTVSWYQQALGQGPQFIFQYYREEENGRGNFPPRFSGLQFPNYSSELNVNALELDDSALYLCASSRSGRGETQYFGPGTRLLVL.